This TCR beta chain was captured by sequencing in a study of glioma-infiltrating T cells after dendritic cell vaccination. Overall study context: Dendritic cell vaccine was injected intradermally three times, biweekly.

The time point: after dendritic cell vaccination, including at tumor progression/relapse. TCRdb's table, derived via immunoSEQ multiplex PCR, lists solely in-frame clones and lacks some. The sample lists about 90,000 clones, roughly four fifths occurring once. Findings and caveats of the study: No direct clonality-survival link was found; a diverse polyclonal response may matter. Patients with more pretreatment TILs had longer time to progression and survival.

Notes on this clone: Antigen specificity is unknown.

The sample here was blood, taken after dendritic cell vaccination. This receptor was identified in a human donor with glioblastoma.

CDR3 amino acids: CASIHSAGTGNYGYTF. CDR3 bases: TGTGCCAGCATCCACTCAGCTGGGACAGGGAACTATGGCTACACCTTC. The chain couples TRBV7-2 to TRBJ1-2; TRBD1 matches 9 bases. V shed 7 bases, J shed 2 bases, and the junction held 11 bases outside the gene matches. CDR1 is SGHTA and CDR2 is FQGNSA in the germline V gene. The length of the CDR3 is 16 residues.